This TCR beta chain came from a study of blood T cell repertoires in COVID-19. In the study overall: The origin of the acute and convalescent COVID-19 samples was the United States, Italy and Spain.

CDR1 is MNHEY and CDR2 is SVGAGI in the germline V gene. The CDR3 sequence is 14 residues long. V gave up 0 bases and J gave up 0 bases, with 3 bases separating them. In the original processing: Researchers report that nucleated cell counts were estimated from reference gene primer amplification. Only in-frame clones appear in the TCRdb table, and some are missing; sequencing was by immunoSEQ multiplex PCR. V, J and clone size were drawn from that table, and D and trimming were deduced from the DNA. Among about 260,000 clones listed, 75% to 90% were seen once. The gene calls are TRBV6-5 and TRBJ1-3; D not certain. The sequence was obtained from a woman between 40 and 55 years old who had recovered from COVID-19. Sequencing was carried out using peripheral blood. The CDR3 sequence is CASSYSASGNTIYF. The CDR3 DNA is TGTGCCAGCAGTTACTCGGCCTCTGGAAACACCATATATTTT.